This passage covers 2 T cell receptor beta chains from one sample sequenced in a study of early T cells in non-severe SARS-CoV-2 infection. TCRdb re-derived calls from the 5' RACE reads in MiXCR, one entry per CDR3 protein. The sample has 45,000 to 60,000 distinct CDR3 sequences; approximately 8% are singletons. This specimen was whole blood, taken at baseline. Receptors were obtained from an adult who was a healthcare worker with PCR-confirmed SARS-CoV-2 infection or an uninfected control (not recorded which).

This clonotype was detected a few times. The CDR3 loop reads CASSERLQPEETQYF. The DNA of the CDR3 is TGTGCCAGCAGCGAAAGACTCCAACCTGAAGAGACCCAGTACTTC. This chain connects TRBV11-2 to TRBJ2-5; D is uncertain. The CDR3 loop spans 15 amino acids. Germline V gene data show CDR1 as SGHAT and CDR2 as FQNNGV. V lost 5 bases to trimming and J lost 3 bases, with 16 bases between them.

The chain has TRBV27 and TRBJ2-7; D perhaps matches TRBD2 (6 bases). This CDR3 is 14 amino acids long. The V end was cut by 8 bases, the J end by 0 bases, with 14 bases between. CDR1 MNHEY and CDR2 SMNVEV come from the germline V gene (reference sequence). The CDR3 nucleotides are TGTGCCAGCTTCCCCTCCGGGAGCTCCTACGAGCAGTACTTC. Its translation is CASFPSGSSYEQYF.